The 16 T cell receptor beta chains in this list originate from one sample, sequenced in a study of early T cells in non-severe SARS-CoV-2 infection. TCRdb reprocessed the 5' RACE reads via MiXCR and lists one record per CDR3 protein. The sample consists of fewer than 120,000 distinct CDR3 sequences, roughly 12% of them appearing once. This material consisted of whole blood, taken at baseline. All receptors come from an adult who was a healthcare worker with PCR-confirmed SARS-CoV-2 infection or an uninfected control (not recorded which).

The table lists this clonotype with a few counts. The chain combines TRBV4-2 with TRBJ2-7; D is unresolved. V lost 3 bases and J 4 bases, leaving 10 bases between the germline ends. CDR3 length: 13 residues. Germline V CDR1 and CDR2: LGHNA, YNFKEQ. CDR3 bases: TGTGCCAGCAGCCAGGCAGGACCATACGAGCAGTACTTC. As protein: CASSQAGPYEQYF.

V and J are TRBV6-6 and TRBJ2-3; TRBD2 matches at 8 bases. The ends lost 8 bases at V and 1 base at J; junction bases unmatched: 5. The CDR3 spans 14 residues. Germline V gene data show CDR1 as MNHNY and CDR2 as SVGAGI (reference sequence). The CDR3 sequence is CASVAGGRTDTQYF. DNA of the CDR3: TGTGCCAGCGTGGCGGGGGGACGCACAGATACGCAGTATTTT.

This chain links TRBV7-2 with TRBJ2-5; D unclear. Between the trimmed V and J ends, which lost 1 base and 1 base, there was a span of 10 bases. The CDR3 length is 15 residues. CDR1 is SGHTA, CDR2 FQGNSA, per germline. The CDR3 DNA reads TGTGCCAGCAGCTTAGGGTCCTCCCTCCAAGAGACCCAGTACTTC. Translation: CASSLGSSLQETQYF.

This clonotype has just a few counts. V is TRBV29-1 and J is TRBJ2-2; 9 bases match TRBD2. CDR3 size: 16 residues. From germline, CDR1 is SQVTM and CDR2 ANQGSEA. The V segment lost 4 bases and the J segment 4 bases; nucleotides outside the gene matches: 10. The CDR3 DNA sequence: TGCAGCGTTGGTGACCGGCTAGCGGGGATCACCGGGGAGCTGTTTTTT. Translated, it gives CSVGDRLAGITGELFF.

This clonotype was seen repeatedly, ten times or more. J is TRBJ2-5 and V is TRBV19, with a tentative D call TRBD2 (7 bases). V was clipped by 10 bases and J by 4 bases, with 19 bases between them. The V gene's germline CDR1 is LNHDA and CDR2 SQIVND (reference sequence). The length of the CDR3 is 14 residues. This CDR3 is CATGQGTILETQYF. CDR3 bases: TGTGCCACCGGGCAGGGGACTATCCTAGAGACCCAGTACTTC.

The chain joins TRBV10-3 to TRBJ2-6; unclear D gene. The V gene lost 1 base and the J gene lost 9 bases, with 7 bases spanning the gap. There are 13 residues in the CDR3. Germline loops: CDR1 ENHRY, CDR2 SYGVKD. CDR3: CAISEWAGNVLTF. The CDR3 DNA follows: TGTGCCATCAGTGAGTGGGCAGGCAACGTCCTGACTTTC.

This clonotype was seen only a few times. The rearrangement uses TRBV5-5 and TRBJ2-2; D might be TRBD1 (6 bases). This CDR3 has 15 residues. The V end was cut by 5 bases, the J end by 4 bases, with 15 bases between. CDR1 is SGHKS, CDR2 YYEKEE, per germline (reference sequence). The DNA for the CDR3 is TGTGCCAGCAGAAACGCCCCAGGGGTCACCGGGGAGCTGTTTTTT. Translating it yields CASRNAPGVTGELFF.

This clonotype was observed a few times. This chain connects TRBV9 to TRBJ1-1, with 8 bases lining up with TRBD1. Germline lookup yields CDR1 SGDLS and CDR2 YYNGEE. With 4 bases clipped from V and 4 bases from J, the junction kept 15 bases outside the gene matches. The CDR3 has 17 amino acids. The CDR3 nucleotides are TGTGCCAGCAGCCAGCCCCCGACAGGGGAAGTCAGCACTGAAGCTTTCTTT. Its protein product is CASSQPPTGEVSTEAFF.

The sample holds a few counts of this clonotype. The chain uses TRBV5-4 and TRBJ2-1; D unclear. CDR1 is SGHNT, CDR2 YYREEE, per germline (reference sequence). This CDR3 region has 18 residues. V was trimmed by 4 bases and J by 6 bases, leaving 26 bases between them. Here the CDR3 DNA reads TGTGCCAGCAGCCGAACCAACGAAAACTACGAAGTCTTCAATGAGCAGTTCTTC. Amino acid sequence: CASSRTNENYEVFNEQFF.

This clonotype was seen repeatedly, ten times or more. J is TRBJ2-3 and V is TRBV5-6; D uncertain. The CDR3 is made up of 11 amino acids. The V end lost 0 bases, the J end lost 5 bases, and 1 base lay between the germline ends. Germline values: CDR1 SGHDT, CDR2 YYEEEE. CDR3 nucleotide sequence: TGTGCCAGCAGCTTGGAAGATACGCAGTATTTT. Residues: CASSLEDTQYF.

This clonotype has only a few counts. The chain combines TRBV2 with TRBJ2-7; 7 nucleotides agree with TRBD2. This CDR3 is built from 12 residues. Per germline, CDR1 SNHLY and CDR2 FYNNEI. Trimming at V came to 6 bases and at J to 1 base, leaving 0 bases not matched to a gene. CDR3 in amino acids: CASRGGSYEQYF. The CDR3 nucleotides read TGTGCCAGCAGGGGGGGGTCCTACGAGCAGTACTTC.

This chain uses TRBV12-3 or TRBV12-4 with TRBJ1-3, with TRBD1 as a possible D gene (6 bases). Trimming pared 5 bases from V and 4 bases from J, leaving 15 bases between. This CDR3 comprises 15 residues. CDR3 DNA sequence: TGTGCCAGCAGTCCCAGGCCCAGGGGAGGAAACACCATATATTTT. This translates into CASSPRPRGGNTIYF.

This chain's CDR3 is CASSASGTQQFF. In nucleotides, the CDR3 is TGTGCCAGCAGCGCCTCCGGGACCCAGCAGTTCTTC. This chain links TRBV9 with TRBJ2-1, with D tentatively TRBD1 or TRBD2 (5 bases each). V was shortened by 3 bases and J by 11 bases, with 12 bases between the two germline ends. The CDR3 has 12 residues. Germline loops: CDR1 SGDLS, CDR2 YYNGEE.

The rearrangement uses TRBV19 and TRBJ1-5; 9 bases align to TRBD1. The germline CDR1 and CDR2 sequences are LNHDA and SQIVND (reference sequence). V lost 7 bases to trimming and J lost 1 base; unmatched junction nucleotides: 11. This CDR3 has 17 amino acids. This chain's CDR3 is CASTTGQGKRSNQPQHF. The CDR3 bases are TGTGCCAGTACTACGGGACAGGGAAAACGGAGCAATCAGCCCCAGCATTTT.

The chain joins TRBV5-4 to TRBJ2-7, with D unresolved. Germline CDR1 reads SGHNT; CDR2 reads YYREEE (reference sequence). This CDR3 contains 14 residues. The V end was cut by 0 bases, the J end by 3 bases, with 10 bases between. The CDR3 loop reads CASSLENRNYEQYF. The CDR3 nucleotides read TGTGCCAGCAGCTTGGAAAACCGAAACTACGAGCAGTACTTC.

This clonotype was detected only a few times. V and J are TRBV6-1 and TRBJ2-1; 7 bases agree with TRBD2. With 4 bases clipped from V and 2 bases from J, the junction kept 8 bases outside the gene matches. Germline V lookup: CDR1 MNHNS, CDR2 SASEGT. CDR3 length: 16 amino acids. The CDR3 is CASSAHRLATYNEQFF. The CDR3 region has the DNA TGTGCCAGCAGTGCCCACCGACTAGCCACCTACAATGAGCAGTTCTTC.